Below, 30 T cell receptor beta chains from the same sample are listed, as sequenced in a study of T cells in localized non-small cell lung cancer. TCRdb's table, derived via immunoSEQ multiplex PCR, lists solely in-frame clones and lacks some. The data show about 52,000 clones, 85% to 90% seen once. This material consisted of PBMCs, taken before any cancer treatment. The receptors were gathered from a female donor with stage II lung adenocarcinoma.

The chain joins TRBV10-1 to TRBJ2-7; 8 bases agree with TRBD1. Germline V gene data show CDR1 as WNHNN and CDR2 as SYGVQD (reference sequence). This CDR3 has 14 residues. The V and J ends lost 2 bases and 6 bases, in that order; junction bases with no gene match: 6. The CDR3 spells CASSERDRGGEQYF. The CDR3 nucleotides read TGCGCCAGCAGTGAGAGAGACAGGGGAGGCGAGCAGTACTTC.

The chain is built from TRBV6-5 and TRBJ1-5; D remains unclear. V shed 0 bases and J shed 4 bases, with 10 bases lying between them. CDR1 and CDR2 from the germline V gene are MNHEY and SVGAGI. The CDR3 length is 15 residues. As DNA, the CDR3 is TGTGCCAGCAGTTACTCGGACGCCCCTAATCAGCCCCAGCATTTT. Its protein product is CASSYSDAPNQPQHF.

The gene calls are TRBV7-6 and TRBJ2-2, with 9 bases fitting TRBD1. In germline, CDR1 is SGHVS, CDR2 FNYEAQ. With 5 bases clipped from V and 5 bases from J, the junction kept 9 bases outside the gene matches. This CDR3 spans 16 amino acids. The CDR3 spells CASSRLRQGGTGELFF. The CDR3 region has the DNA TGTGCCAGCAGCCGACTCCGACAGGGGGGAACCGGGGAGCTGTTTTTT.

This clone came up once. CDR3 sequence: CASSPTMTGPLNIQYF. In DNA form, the CDR3 reads TGCGCCAGCAGTCCTACCATGACAGGGCCCCTAAACATTCAGTACTTC. The chain links TRBV10-1 to TRBJ2-4, with 7 bases identical to TRBD1. V lost 5 bases and J lost 6; bases outside the gene matches: 13. The CDR3 covers 16 residues. CDR1 and CDR2 from the germline V gene are WNHNN and SYGVQD (reference sequence).

The chain joins TRBV7-9 to TRBJ1-2; D is ambiguous. Trimming left V 1 base short and J 3 bases short, with 15 bases between. The CDR3 sequence is 16 residues long. Germline CDR1 and CDR2: SEHNR and FQNEAQ (reference sequence). The CDR3: CASSLGGRTVDYGYTF. In DNA form, the CDR3 reads TGTGCCAGCAGCTTAGGCGGGAGGACGGTTGACTATGGCTACACCTTC.

The chain is built from TRBV19 and TRBJ1-5; 8 nucleotides agree with TRBD1. The CDR3 has 18 amino acids. V dropped 3 bases and J dropped 0; count of bases not matched to a gene: 10. Per the germline V gene, CDR1 is LNHDA and CDR2 is SQIVND (reference sequence). For the CDR3, the DNA is TGTGCCAGTAGTATCACAGGGGGTACCATTCTTAGCAATCAGCCCCAGCATTTT. This translates into CASSITGGTILSNQPQHF.

This clone was seen a handful of times. The genes are TRBV30 and TRBJ1-5, with no clear D. V shed 2 bases and J shed 5 bases, with 10 bases lying between them. The CDR3 totals 13 residues. Germline V CDR1 and CDR2: GTSNPN, SVGIG (reference sequence). The CDR3 DNA reads as TGTGCCTGGAGTTTCGATTTCGATCAGCCCCAGCATTTT. Protein: CAWSFDFDQPQHF.

This chain joins TRBV25-1 and TRBJ1-1; D remains ambiguous. The CDR3 runs to 15 residues. Germline loops: CDR1 MGHDK, CDR2 SYGVNS. Trimming took off 1 base at V and 2 bases at J, with 11 bases between the two ends. The CDR3: CASSESASGNTEAFF. The CDR3 DNA is TGTGCCAGCAGTGAATCCGCCTCGGGAAACACTGAAGCTTTCTTT.

This clone showed up just a few times. The V gene is TRBV12-5, the J gene TRBJ1-2; 7 bases map to TRBD1. V shed 6 bases, J shed 5 bases, and the junction held 0 bases outside the gene matches. This CDR3 contains 11 residues. The germline CDR1 and CDR2 sequences are LGHNT and FRNRAP. The DNA for the CDR3 is TGTGCTAGTGGGGGACAGTATGGCTACACCTTC. It is translated as CASGGQYGYTF.

This clone was observed a single time. V and J are TRBV4-2 and TRBJ2-7; 8 nucleotides match TRBD2. V lost 1 base to trimming and J lost 5 bases; unmatched junction nucleotides: 10. The germline V gene encodes CDR1 LGHNA and CDR2 YNFKEQ. This CDR3 has 16 amino acids. The CDR3 region is CASSQGIGNSGDEQYF. CDR3 bases: TGTGCCAGCAGCCAAGGCATCGGGAATAGCGGGGACGAGCAGTACTTC.

The chain couples TRBV19 to TRBJ2-1; 8 bases are a match to TRBD2. CDR1 and CDR2 from the germline V gene are LNHDA and SQIVND (reference sequence). The CDR3 runs to 16 residues. V gave up 8 bases and J gave up 7 bases; unmatched junction bases: 16. CDR3 protein: CASSRGKPSGWNEQFF. Written as DNA, the CDR3 is TGTGCCAGTTCTCGAGGGAAGCCTAGCGGGTGGAATGAGCAGTTCTTC.

The chain combines TRBV6-1 with TRBJ2-1, with 10 bases identical to TRBD2. The junction had 7 bases not matched to a gene; V was cut back by 4 bases and J by 7 bases. The V gene's germline CDR1 is MNHNS and CDR2 SASEGT. This CDR3 has 15 amino acids. CDR3 loop: CASSVELAGFNEQFF. Here the CDR3 DNA reads TGTGCCAGCAGTGTGGAACTAGCGGGGTTTAATGAGCAGTTCTTC.

The chain employs TRBV5-1 and TRBJ2-7; TRBD2 matches 8 bases. The CDR3 covers 15 residues. CDR1 and CDR2 from the germline V gene are SGHRS and YFSETQ. V was clipped by 5 bases and J by 2 bases; unmatched bases: 9. CDR3 sequence: CASSLHAGGTYEQYF. DNA of the CDR3: TGCGCCAGCAGTCTACATGCGGGGGGCACCTACGAGCAGTACTTC.

The chain employs TRBV7-9 and TRBJ1-3, with 9 bases fitting TRBD1. V was pared by 5 bases and J by 4 bases, with 15 bases of the junction left unmatched. The length of the CDR3 is 18 residues. Germline lookup yields CDR1 SEHNR and CDR2 FQNEAQ (reference sequence). The DNA of the CDR3 is TGTGCCAGCAGCCCCACCCCCACCGGGACAGGGAAAGGAAACACCATATATTTT. Encoded protein: CASSPTPTGTGKGNTIYF.

The chain carries TRBV6-1 and TRBJ1-1, with a possible D match to TRBD1 (5 bases). From germline, CDR1 is MNHNS and CDR2 SASEGT. V gave up 3 bases and J gave up 3 bases, with 14 bases separating them. The CDR3 totals 15 residues. This chain's CDR3 is CASSDFRGVDTEAFF. The CDR3 bases are TGTGCCAGCAGTGATTTCCGGGGGGTCGACACTGAAGCTTTCTTT.

The V call is TRBV30, the J call TRBJ1-1; weak D call: TRBD1 (6 bases). The CDR3 is 14 residues long. Germline CDR1 GTSNPN, CDR2 SVGIG (reference sequence). With 3 bases removed from V and 2 bases from J, the gap between germline ends came to 13 bases. The CDR3 region has the DNA TGTGCCTGGAGCCCACACAGGGACAACACTGAAGCTTTCTTT. Its translation: CAWSPHRDNTEAFF.

The J gene is TRBJ1-1, the V gene TRBV27; D unclear. The ends were cut back, 4 bases at V and 4 bases at J, with 13 bases in the middle. This CDR3 spans 14 amino acids. In germline, CDR1 is MNHEY, CDR2 SMNVEV (reference sequence). The CDR3 nucleotides are TGTGCCAGCAGTTCTCGGACCCGGGGCACTGAAGCTTTCTTT. Encoded protein: CASSSRTRGTEAFF.

The rearrangement joins TRBV27 to TRBJ2-4; 9 nucleotides agree with TRBD2. V was clipped by 4 bases and J by 8 bases; unmatched bases: 21. CDR3 length equals 19 residues. Germline V CDR1 and CDR2: MNHEY, SMNVEV (reference sequence). CDR3 in amino acids: CASSYSAGGEGPERDIQYF. CDR3 nucleotide sequence: TGTGCCAGCAGTTACTCAGCGGGGGGCGAGGGCCCCGAACGGGACATTCAGTACTTC.

The DNA of the CDR3 is TGTGCCAGCATCCGATATAGCGGGGATTCCTACAATGAGCAGTTCTTC. Translating gives CASIRYSGDSYNEQFF. The chain combines TRBV5-4 with TRBJ2-1, with 8 bases fitting TRBD2. CDR3 size: 16 residues. V was pared by 6 bases and J by 1 base, with 9 bases of the junction left unmatched. CDR1 and CDR2 from the germline V gene are SGHNT and YYREEE (reference sequence).

The chain is built from TRBV7-3 and TRBJ1-5; the D is unclear. There are 13 residues in the CDR3. Germline CDR1 and CDR2: SGHTA and FQGTGA. Between the trimmed V and J ends, which lost 2 bases and 8 bases, there was a span of 10 bases. The CDR3 region is CASSLGMGEPQHF. DNA of the CDR3: TGTGCCAGCAGCTTAGGCATGGGTGAGCCCCAGCATTTT.

The J gene is TRBJ1-6, the V gene TRBV5-5; D is possibly TRBD1 (5 bases). V shed 3 bases and J shed 7 bases, with 14 bases lying between them. CDR1 is SGHKS and CDR2 is YYEKEE in the germline V gene (reference sequence). The CDR3 length is 15 residues. CDR3: CASSSRDPGNSPLHF. CDR3 coding DNA: TGTGCCAGCAGCTCCCGGGACCCAGGCAATTCACCCCTCCACTTT.

The rearrangement links TRBV19 to TRBJ2-2; TRBD1 agrees at 7 bases. In germline, CDR1 is LNHDA, CDR2 SQIVND (reference sequence). Losses at the gene ends were 9 bases for V and 4 bases for J; bases not matched to a gene: 8. The CDR3 is 14 residues long. The CDR3 loop reads CASNAGGSTGELFF. CDR3 nucleotide sequence: TGTGCCAGCAATGCAGGGGGTAGCACCGGGGAGCTGTTTTTT.

V usage is TRBV13 and J usage is TRBJ2-1, with D perhaps matching TRBD2 (5 bases). The CDR3 contains 14 residues. Germline CDR1 and CDR2: PRHDT and FYEKMQ (reference sequence). V was shortened by 7 bases and J by 2 bases, with 12 bases between the two germline ends. The CDR3 reads CASTHEGPYNEQFF. DNA for the CDR3: TGTGCCAGCACTCACGAGGGCCCCTACAATGAGCAGTTCTTC.

The chain uses TRBV18 and TRBJ2-1, with D perhaps TRBD2 (7 bases). Germline V gene lookup returns CDR1 KGHSH and CDR2 LQKENI. This CDR3 is 12 amino acids long. The V end lost 8 bases, the J end lost 7 bases, and 12 bases lay between the germline ends. In DNA, the CDR3 is TGTGCCAGCGACGGGGGGCCTAATGAGCAGTTCTTC. This codes for CASDGGPNEQFF.

The rearrangement joins TRBV14 to TRBJ1-4, with a possible D match to TRBD1 (5 bases). This CDR3 is 15 amino acids long. Germline V lookup: CDR1 SGHDN, CDR2 FVKESK. V shed 2 bases and J shed 7 bases, with 14 bases lying between them. Here the CDR3 reads CASSQTGTTVEKLFF. DNA of the CDR3: TGTGCCAGCAGCCAAACCGGGACCACTGTTGAAAAACTGTTTTTT.

The chain joins TRBV6-5 to TRBJ2-1; 13 nucleotides line up with TRBD2. Germline CDR1 and CDR2: MNHEY and SVGAGI. The CDR3 runs to 15 residues. Unmatched junction bases numbered 3, after V lost 6 bases and J lost 4 bases. CDR3 bases: TGTGCCAGCAGCCGGACTAGCGGGGGTTACAATGAGCAGTTCTTC. Amino acid sequence: CASSRTSGGYNEQFF.

This chain connects TRBV11-2 to TRBJ2-7; maybe TRBD1 (6 bases). The V gene's germline CDR1 is SGHAT and CDR2 FQNNGV. Trimming removed 5 bases at V and 6 bases at J, with 17 bases between. The CDR3 has 14 residues. CDR3 nucleotide sequence: TGTGCCAGCAGCGCAACACTACAGGGCGGCGAGCAGTACTTC. This sequence encodes CASSATLQGGEQYF. The whole variable domain, remainder taken from reference TRBV11-2 and TRBJ2-7, is EAGVAQSPRYKIIEKRQSVAFWCNPISGHATLYWYQQILGQGPKLLIQFQNNGVVDDSQLPKDRFSAERLKGVDSTLKIQPAKLEDSAVYLCASSATLQGGEQYFGPGTRLTVT.

The chain carries TRBV19 and TRBJ1-1, with a possible D match to TRBD1 (6 bases). V was cut by 2 bases and J by 1 base, with 14 bases left in between. This CDR3 is built from 16 residues. Per germline, CDR1 LNHDA and CDR2 SQIVND (reference sequence). As DNA, the CDR3 is TGTGCCAGTAGTATACGGGTCGGCAGGGGGAACACTGAAGCTTTCTTT. As protein: CASSIRVGRGNTEAFF.

The CDR3 bases are TGTGCCAGCAGTGAGGGACACCTTAACTATGGCTACACCTTC. This translates into CASSEGHLNYGYTF. The V call is TRBV2, the J call TRBJ1-2, with a weak D call TRBD1 (6 bases). Germline V lookup: CDR1 SNHLY, CDR2 FYNNEI. V lost 3 bases to trimming and J lost 1 base, with 9 bases between them. There are 14 residues in the CDR3.

The CDR3 bases are TGTGCCATCAGTCCCGGGACTATCTACAATGAGCAGTTCTTC. It yields the protein CAISPGTIYNEQFF. The rearrangement links TRBV10-3 to TRBJ2-1, with TRBD2 identical over 7 bases. With V trimmed by 5 bases and J by 3 bases, 4 bases remained unmatched. CDR3 length equals 14 residues. The V gene's germline CDR1 is ENHRY and CDR2 SYGVKD.